These 18 T cell receptor beta chains were sequenced from one sample in a study of cytomegalovirus exposure and HLA in healthy donors. The assay was immunoSEQ multiplex PCR, and TCRdb's table has in-frame clones only and misses some. The repertoire consists of roughly 190,000 clones, with roughly 82% occurring once and the leading ten covering about 1.6%. The sample consisted of PBMCs. These receptors were taken from a woman between 18 and 29 years old in good health and CMV-seronegative.

This chain links TRBV5-6 with TRBJ1-1; D is unclear. Trimming pared 2 bases from V and 7 bases from J, leaving 15 bases between. Germline CDR1 and CDR2: SGHDT and YYEEEE. CDR3 length: 14 amino acids. The CDR3 spells CASSLNYGDSEAFF. The CDR3 DNA follows: TGTGCCAGCAGCTTAAACTACGGGGATAGTGAAGCTTTCTTT.

The genes are TRBV4-2 and TRBJ2-3, with TRBD2 matching 11 bases. Germline CDR1 reads LGHNA; CDR2 reads YNFKEQ. V dropped 4 bases and J dropped 4; count of bases not matched to a gene: 13. This CDR3 region has 18 residues. The CDR3 region is CASSPLAGEPKGADTQYF. The CDR3 coding sequence is TGTGCCAGCAGCCCACTAGCGGGGGAACCAAAAGGAGCAGATACGCAGTATTTT.

The rearrangement joins TRBV14 to TRBJ1-2; the D gene is possibly TRBD1 (5 bases). V lost 4 bases, J lost 0 bases, and 9 bases lay in between. Looked up from germline, CDR1 is SGHDN and CDR2 is FVKESK. The CDR3 spans 14 residues. The CDR3 loop reads CASSPGWANYGYTF. DNA for the CDR3: TGTGCCAGCAGCCCAGGGTGGGCTAACTATGGCTACACCTTC. The entire variable domain, with the rest obtained from reference TRBV14 and TRBJ1-2, is as follows: EAGVTQFPSHSVIEKGQTVTLRCDPISGHDNLYWYRRVMGKEIKFLLHFVKESKQDESGMPNNRFLAERTGGTYSTLKVQPAELEDSGVYFCASSPGWANYGYTFGSGTRLTVV.

The chain employs TRBV10-1 and TRBJ2-7, with 11 nucleotides matching TRBD2. After removal of 11 bases from V and 1 base from J, the junction contained 10 bases not matched to a gene. The germline V gene encodes CDR1 WNHNN and CDR2 SYGVQD (reference sequence). The CDR3 runs 15 residues. The CDR3 region has the DNA TGCGCCTTTCCGGGACTAGCGGAGTGGTCCTACGAGCAGTACTTC. Protein: CAFPGLAEWSYEQYF.

The genes are TRBV29-1 and TRBJ2-2, with D maybe TRBD2 (5 bases). CDR1 and CDR2 (germline): SQVTM, ANQGSEA. CDR3 length equals 14 residues. The V and J ends lost 4 bases and 1 base respectively, with 10 bases between them. CDR3 nucleotide sequence: TGCAGCGTTGGGAGTGGACTGAACACCGGGGAGCTGTTTTTT. Protein: CSVGSGLNTGELFF.

The V gene is TRBV6-4, the J gene TRBJ2-1; D is undetermined. Per the germline V gene, CDR1 is MRHNA and CDR2 is SNTAGT. The CDR3 has 13 residues. Trimming stripped 3 bases from V and 8 bases from J, with 11 bases between. The CDR3 protein is CASSEKEMDEQFF. The CDR3 nucleotides are TGTGCCAGCAGTGAAAAGGAGATGGATGAGCAGTTCTTC.

The chain carries TRBV10-3 and TRBJ2-1, with a tentative D call TRBD1 (5 bases). V gave up 4 bases and J gave up 0 bases, with 13 bases separating them. The germline V gene encodes CDR1 ENHRY and CDR2 SYGVKD. The CDR3 contains 16 residues. Here the CDR3 reads CAISAPLGASYNEQFF. The CDR3 DNA sequence: TGTGCCATCAGTGCTCCCTTAGGGGCCTCCTACAATGAGCAGTTCTTC.

V usage is TRBV5-4 and J usage is TRBJ1-3; no reliable D call. Germline CDR1 reads SGHNT; CDR2 reads YYREEE (reference sequence). V was cut by 2 bases and J by 4 bases, with 4 bases left in between. The CDR3 is made up of 12 amino acids. Here the CDR3 reads CASSFEGNTIYF. In DNA, the CDR3 is TGTGCCAGCAGCTTTGAGGGAAACACCATATATTTT.

This clone was detected ten times or more. The chain joins TRBV4-2 to TRBJ2-7; 11 nucleotides align to TRBD2. CDR3 length: 16 residues. Germline loops: CDR1 LGHNA, CDR2 YNFKEQ. Trimming cost V 0 bases and J 0 bases; bases outside gene matches: 1. The CDR3 loop reads CASSQDGTSGSYEQYF. The DNA of the CDR3 is TGTGCCAGCAGCCAAGATGGGACTAGCGGCTCCTACGAGCAGTACTTC.

The chain has TRBV4-1 and TRBJ2-6; D is ambiguous. In germline, CDR1 is MGHRA, CDR2 YSYEKL. V dropped 0 bases and J dropped 0 bases, with 21 bases sitting between them. CDR3 length equals 21 residues. CDR3 sequence: CASSQDPALVVAPSGANVLTF. CDR3 DNA: TGCGCCAGCAGCCAAGATCCCGCCCTAGTAGTTGCGCCCTCTGGGGCCAACGTCCTGACTTTC.

J is TRBJ2-7 and V is TRBV10-3; 9 nucleotides match TRBD1. The CDR3 totals 15 residues. Germline lookup yields CDR1 ENHRY and CDR2 SYGVKD. V shed 0 bases and J 6 bases; nucleotides not matched to a gene: 6. The CDR3 sequence is CAISESGTGIFEQYF. In nucleotides, the CDR3 is TGTGCCATCAGTGAGTCTGGGACAGGGATTTTCGAGCAGTACTTC.

The chain recombines TRBV2 with TRBJ2-7, with TRBD1 matching 7 bases. The germline V gene encodes CDR1 SNHLY and CDR2 FYNNEI. This CDR3 comprises 12 residues. V gave up 7 bases and J gave up 7 bases; unmatched junction bases: 7. The CDR3 protein is CASNGQEWEQYF. CDR3 DNA: TGTGCCAGCAACGGACAGGAGTGGGAGCAGTACTTC.

Here the CDR3 reads CASSPGASGANVLTF. CDR3 coding DNA: TGCGCCAGCAGCCCGGGTGCCTCTGGGGCCAACGTCCTGACTTTC. V gene TRBV5-1 combines with J gene TRBJ2-6; D remains ambiguous. CDR3 length: 15 residues. The germline V gene has CDR1 SGHRS and CDR2 YFSETQ. The ends were cut back, 4 bases at V and 0 bases at J, with 8 bases in the middle.

This chain uses TRBV19 with TRBJ2-6; weak D call: TRBD2 (7 bases). The CDR3 totals 16 residues. The V end was cut by 5 bases, the J end by 3 bases, with 14 bases between. CDR1 LNHDA and CDR2 SQIVND come from the germline V gene (reference sequence). CDR3: CASSWEGGYGANVLTF. In DNA, the CDR3 is TGTGCCAGTAGTTGGGAGGGGGGTTATGGGGCCAACGTCCTGACTTTC.

This chain links TRBV5-1 with TRBJ1-5; TRBD1 matches at 7 bases. The CDR3 extends over 15 amino acids. Germline CDR1 reads SGHRS; CDR2 reads YFSETQ. Trimming at V came to 1 base and at J to 3 bases, leaving 4 bases not matched to a gene. The CDR3 here is CASSLFGTDNQPQHF. The CDR3, as DNA: TGCGCCAGCAGCTTGTTCGGGACAGACAATCAGCCCCAGCATTTT.

This sequence joins TRBV29-1 and TRBJ2-1; 13 nucleotides match TRBD2. Germline-derived CDR1 and CDR2 are SQVTM and ANQGSEA. The CDR3 totals 18 residues. J lost 4 bases, V lost 8 bases, and 17 bases had no gene match. CDR3 bases: TGCAGCTATGTGGCCGGGACTAGCGGGGCTGTTGTTTACAATGAGCAGTTCTTC. Translation gives CSYVAGTSGAVVYNEQFF.

The chain joins TRBV7-9 to TRBJ2-7; 12 bases align to TRBD2. Germline CDR1 reads SEHNR; CDR2 reads FQNEAQ (reference sequence). With V trimmed by 4 bases and J by 3 bases, 13 bases remained unmatched. CDR3 length: 18 residues. Written as DNA, the CDR3 is TGTGCCAGCAGCTCCTCGACCCTAGCGGGAGGGATTATCTACGAGCAGTACTTC. It encodes CASSSSTLAGGIIYEQYF.

The chain employs TRBV4-2 and TRBJ2-7; D is unclear. Trimming cost V 1 base and J 3 bases, with 4 bases left between them. Per germline, CDR1 LGHNA and CDR2 YNFKEQ. The CDR3 sequence is 12 residues long. CDR3 region: CASSQGLYEQYF. In DNA, the CDR3 is TGTGCCAGCAGCCAAGGACTCTACGAGCAGTACTTC.